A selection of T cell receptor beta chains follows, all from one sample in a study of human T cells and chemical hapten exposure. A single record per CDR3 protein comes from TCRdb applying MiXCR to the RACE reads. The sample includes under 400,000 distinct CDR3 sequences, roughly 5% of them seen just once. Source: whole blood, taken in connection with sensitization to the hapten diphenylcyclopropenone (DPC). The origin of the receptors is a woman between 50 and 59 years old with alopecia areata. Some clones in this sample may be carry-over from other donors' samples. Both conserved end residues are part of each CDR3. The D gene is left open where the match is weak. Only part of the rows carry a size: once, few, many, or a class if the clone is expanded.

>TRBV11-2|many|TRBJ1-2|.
TGTGCCAGCAGCTCTTCCCTCCGGCGGGGGCTAAACTATGGCTACACCTTC
CASSSSLRRGLNYGYTF
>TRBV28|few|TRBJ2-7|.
TGTGCCAGCAGTTTATCCACACTATCGACAGCGTCCGCCTACGAGCAGTACTTC
CASSLSTLSTASAYEQYF
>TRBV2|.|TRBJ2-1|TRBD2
TGTGCCAGCGAACGGGACCTAGCGGGCTACAATGAGCAGTTCTTC
CASERDLAGYNEQFF
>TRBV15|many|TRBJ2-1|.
TGTGCCACCAGCAACGAGCGGTTGAACAATGAGCAGTTCTTC
CATSNERLNNEQFF
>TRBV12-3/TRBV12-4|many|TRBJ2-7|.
TGTGCCAGCAGTTCCGGGAGTTACGAGAACGAGCAGTACTTC
CASSSGSYENEQYF
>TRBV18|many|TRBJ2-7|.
TGTGCCAGCTCACCTAGTGCAATGAGGACGGACAACGAGCAGTACTTC
CASSPSAMRTDNEQYF
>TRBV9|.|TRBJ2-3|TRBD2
TGTGCCAGCAGCCCCCGCGATAGCGGGGGCCCGGGAGATACGCAGTATTTT
CASSPRDSGGPGDTQYF
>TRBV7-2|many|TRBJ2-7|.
TGTGCCAGCAGCTTGGATGGGGGCCCTTCCACTCACTACGAGCAGTACTTC
CASSLDGGPSTHYEQYF
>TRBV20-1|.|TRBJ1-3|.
TGCAGTGTCGGTACAGGGTCATCTGGAAACACCATATATTTT
CSVGTGSSGNTIYF
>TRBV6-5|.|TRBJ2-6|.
TGTGCCAGCACTGCCGCGAGCTCTGGGGCCAACGTCCTGACTTTC
CASTAASSGANVLTF
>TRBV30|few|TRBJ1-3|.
TGTGCCTGGAGTGGCCCGCGGACACTGATCTCTGGAAACACCATATATTTT
CAWSGPRTLISGNTIYF
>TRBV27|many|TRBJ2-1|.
TGTGCCAGCACGGGTCGGCTGGGCGAGCAGTTCTTC
CASTGRLGEQFF
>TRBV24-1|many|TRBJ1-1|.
TGTGCCACCCGCCGAGTTGGGGGCACTGAAGCTTTCTTT
CATRRVGGTEAFF
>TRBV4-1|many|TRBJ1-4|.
TGCGCCAGCAGCTTCCCCGCTCCCGTTGAAAAACTGTTTTTT
CASSFPAPVEKLFF
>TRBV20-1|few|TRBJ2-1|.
TGCAGTGCTAAAGATAATAGGGGCGATGAGCAGTTCTTC
CSAKDNRGDEQFF
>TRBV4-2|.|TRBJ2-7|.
TGTGCCAGCAGCCAAGAGTCAGGACTTGGGGAGCAGTACTTC
CASSQESGLGEQYF
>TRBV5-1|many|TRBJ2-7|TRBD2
TGCGCCAGCAGCCCGGTAGCGGGGGGGCCCGGCGAGCAGTACTTC
CASSPVAGGPGEQYF
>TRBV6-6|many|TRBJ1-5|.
TGTGCCACCACGGACAGCATCGTTAAGCCCCAGCATTTT
CATTDSIVKPQHF
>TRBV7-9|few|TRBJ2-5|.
TGTGCCAGCAGCTCTCTTTCCGGCGCGACCCAGTACTTC
CASSSLSGATQYF
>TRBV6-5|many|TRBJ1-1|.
TGTGCCAGCAGAGTAGGCGACACTGAAGCTTTCTTT
CASRVGDTEAFF
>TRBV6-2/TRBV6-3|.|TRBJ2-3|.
TGTGCCAGCAGTTACCCTCGGAGGCAGCCCACAGATACGCAGTATTTT
CASSYPRRQPTDTQYF
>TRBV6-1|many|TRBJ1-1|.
TGTGCCAGCAGTGAAGGGGCCGGCACTGAAGCTTTCTTT
CASSEGAGTEAFF
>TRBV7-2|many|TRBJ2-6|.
TGTGCCAGCGCTCTTGACTCTGGGGCCAACGTCCTGACTTTC
CASALDSGANVLTF
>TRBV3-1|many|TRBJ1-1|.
TGTGCCAGCAGCCAAGGGACAGATCGGGAAGCTTTCTTT
CASSQGTDREAFF
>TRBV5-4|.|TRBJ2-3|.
TGTGCCAGCAGAATGGAGGCGTTAGCGACAGATACGCAGTATTTT
CASRMEALATDTQYF
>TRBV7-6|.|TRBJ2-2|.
TGTGCCAGCAGCTTATCGGGAAAAACCGGGGAGCTGTTTTTT
CASSLSGKTGELFF
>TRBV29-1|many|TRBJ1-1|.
TGCAGCGTTGTTTCGGGAACCGCCACTGAAGCTTTCTTT
CSVVSGTATEAFF
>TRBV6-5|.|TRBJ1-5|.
TGTGCCAGCAGGTCCACAGGGAGCAATCAGCCCCAGCATTTT
CASRSTGSNQPQHF
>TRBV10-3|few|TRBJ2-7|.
TGTGCCATCAGTGAGTCGAGTTCCTACGAGCAGTACTTC
CAISESSSYEQYF
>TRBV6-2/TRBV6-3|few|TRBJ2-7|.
TGTGCCAGCACCCTTGGCGGTTCCTACGAGCAGTACTTC
CASTLGGSYEQYF
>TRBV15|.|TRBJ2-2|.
TGTGCCACCAGCAGAGTTGGGACTCTTATTAACGGGGAGCTGTTTTTT
CATSRVGTLINGELFF
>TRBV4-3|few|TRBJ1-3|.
TGCGCCAGCAGCCAAGTCTGGAGCTCGCAATCTGGAAACACCATATATTTT
CASSQVWSSQSGNTIYF
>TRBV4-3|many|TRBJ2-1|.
TGCGCCAGCAGCCCCCGTAACGGGGTCTCCTACAATGAGCAGTTCTTC
CASSPRNGVSYNEQFF
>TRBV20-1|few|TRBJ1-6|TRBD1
TGCAGTGCTCCGAGGACAGGGGGCGGATCACCCCTCCACTTT
CSAPRTGGGSPLHF
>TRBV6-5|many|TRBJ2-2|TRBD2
TGTGCCAGCAGTTACTCCCCGGGGGGGGCGAACACCGGGGAGCTGTTTTTT
CASSYSPGGANTGELFF
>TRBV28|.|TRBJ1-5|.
TGTGCCGGCCGCGAGGGGGGGGATCAGCCCCAGCATTTT
CAGREGGDQPQHF
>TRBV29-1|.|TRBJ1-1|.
TGCAGCGTAAGCGAAAGGGCCAGAAACACTGAAGCTTTCTTT
CSVSERARNTEAFF
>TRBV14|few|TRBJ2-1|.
TGTGCCAGCAGCCAATGGGGGGCCCCCCTCGGTGAGCAGTTCTTC
CASSQWGAPLGEQFF
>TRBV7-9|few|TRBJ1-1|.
TGTGCAAGCAGCTTAATTAGCCAGGCCGCTTTCTTT
CASSLISQAAFF
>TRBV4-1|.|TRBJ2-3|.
TGCGCCAGCAGACCCCTTCCAGGGCCAGCGGTTAGCACAGATACGCAGTATTTT
CASRPLPGPAVSTDTQYF
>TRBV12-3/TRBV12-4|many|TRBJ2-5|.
TGTGCCAGCAGTTCCTTTGAGACCCAGTACTTC
CASSSFETQYF
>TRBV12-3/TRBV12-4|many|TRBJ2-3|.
TGTGCCAGCAGTCCCCCCAGCGAAGATACGCAGTATTTT
CASSPPSEDTQYF
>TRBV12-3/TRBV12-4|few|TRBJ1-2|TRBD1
TGTGCCAGCAGTTTCCCAGGGGGTAGCGGCTACACCTTC
CASSFPGGSGYTF
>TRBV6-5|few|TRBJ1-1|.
TGTGCAGCGGCCCAGGCCTATATGAACACTGAAGCTTTCTTT
CAAAQAYMNTEAFF
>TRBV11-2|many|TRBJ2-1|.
TGTGCCAGCAGCCCGGGGGTTGCGAATGAGCAGTTCTTC
CASSPGVANEQFF
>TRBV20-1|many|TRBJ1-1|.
TGCAGTGCCCGAGAGATGGGCAGGGTGAACACTGAAGCTTTCTTT
CSAREMGRVNTEAFF
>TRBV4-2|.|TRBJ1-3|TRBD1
TGTGCCAGCAGCCTGAACTGGGGACAGGGAAACACCATATATTTT
CASSLNWGQGNTIYF